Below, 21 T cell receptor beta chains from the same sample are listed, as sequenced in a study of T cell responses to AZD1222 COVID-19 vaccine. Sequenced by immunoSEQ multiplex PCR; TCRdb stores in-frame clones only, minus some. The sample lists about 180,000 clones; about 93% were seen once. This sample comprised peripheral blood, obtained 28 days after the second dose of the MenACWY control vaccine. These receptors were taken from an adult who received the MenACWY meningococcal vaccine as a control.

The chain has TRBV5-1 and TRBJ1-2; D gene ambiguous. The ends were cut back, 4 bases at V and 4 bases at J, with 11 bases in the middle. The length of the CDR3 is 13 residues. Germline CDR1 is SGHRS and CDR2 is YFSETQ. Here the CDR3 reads CASSPSGSYGYTF. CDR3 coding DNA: TGCGCCAGCAGCCCGTCCGGCAGCTATGGCTACACCTTC.

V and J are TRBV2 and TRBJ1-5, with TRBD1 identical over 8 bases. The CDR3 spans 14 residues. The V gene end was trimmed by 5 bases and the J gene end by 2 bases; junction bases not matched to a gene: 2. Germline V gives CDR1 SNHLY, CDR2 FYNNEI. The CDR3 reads CASSKTGGNQPQHF. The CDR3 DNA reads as TGTGCCAGCAGTAAGACAGGGGGCAATCAGCCCCAGCATTTT.

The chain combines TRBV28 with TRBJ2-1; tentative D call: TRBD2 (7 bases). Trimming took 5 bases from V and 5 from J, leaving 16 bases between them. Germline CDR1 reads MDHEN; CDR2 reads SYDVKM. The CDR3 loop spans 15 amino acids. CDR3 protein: CASSPPGGHDNEQFF. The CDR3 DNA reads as TGTGCCAGCAGTCCTCCCGGGGGGCATGACAATGAGCAGTTCTTC.

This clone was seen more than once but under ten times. The CDR3, as DNA: TGTGCCAGCTCACGGGACTTTAGCAATGAGCAGTTCTTC. Its translation is CASSRDFSNEQFF. V is TRBV18 and J is TRBJ2-1; D is possibly TRBD2 (6 bases). Germline CDR1 and CDR2: KGHSH and LQKENI. V lost 4 bases and J lost 6, with 10 bases in between. The CDR3 runs 13 residues.

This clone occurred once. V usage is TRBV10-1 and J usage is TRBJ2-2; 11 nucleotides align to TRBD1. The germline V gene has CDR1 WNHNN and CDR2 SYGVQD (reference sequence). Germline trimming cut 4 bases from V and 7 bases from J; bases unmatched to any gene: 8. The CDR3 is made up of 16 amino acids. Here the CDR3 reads CASSGRTGGGSGELFF. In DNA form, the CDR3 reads TGCGCCAGCAGTGGTAGGACAGGGGGCGGTAGCGGGGAGCTGTTTTTT.

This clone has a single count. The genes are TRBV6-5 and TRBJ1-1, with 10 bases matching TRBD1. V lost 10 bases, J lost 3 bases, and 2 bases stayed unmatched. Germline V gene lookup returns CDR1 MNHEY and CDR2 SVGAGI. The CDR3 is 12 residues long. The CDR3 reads CAIGTGDTEAFF. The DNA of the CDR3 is TGTGCCATAGGGACAGGGGACACTGAAGCTTTCTTT.

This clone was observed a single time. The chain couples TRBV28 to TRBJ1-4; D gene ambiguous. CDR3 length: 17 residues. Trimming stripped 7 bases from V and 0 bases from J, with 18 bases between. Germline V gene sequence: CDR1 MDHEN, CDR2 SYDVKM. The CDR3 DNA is TGTGCCAGCACCCCACAGCCCGGACTCGCAACTAATGAAAAACTGTTTTTT. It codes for CASTPQPGLATNEKLFF.

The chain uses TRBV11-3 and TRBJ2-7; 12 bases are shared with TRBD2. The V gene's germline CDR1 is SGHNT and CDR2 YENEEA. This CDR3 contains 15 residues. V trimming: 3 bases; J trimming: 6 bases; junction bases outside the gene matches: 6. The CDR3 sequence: CASSLTSGGGGEQYF. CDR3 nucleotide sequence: TGTGCCAGCAGCTTGACTAGCGGGGGAGGTGGCGAGCAGTACTTC.

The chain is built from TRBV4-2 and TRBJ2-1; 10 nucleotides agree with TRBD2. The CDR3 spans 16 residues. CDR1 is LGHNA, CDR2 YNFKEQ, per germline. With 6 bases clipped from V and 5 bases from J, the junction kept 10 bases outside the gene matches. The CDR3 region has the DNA TGTGCCAGCAGGTTAGCGGGGGGCGGGCGTCACAATGAGCAGTTCTTC. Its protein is CASRLAGGGRHNEQFF.

CDR3 in DNA: TGCGCCAGCAGCTTGGTGGCCCGGACAGCGAACACTGAAGCTTTCTTT. It specifies CASSLVARTANTEAFF. The rearrangement joins TRBV5-1 to TRBJ1-1; the D gene is possibly TRBD1 (6 bases). CDR3 length equals 16 residues. The germline CDR1 and CDR2 sequences are SGHRS and YFSETQ. Trimming shortened V by 0 bases and J by 1 base, and 13 bases separated the two germline ends.

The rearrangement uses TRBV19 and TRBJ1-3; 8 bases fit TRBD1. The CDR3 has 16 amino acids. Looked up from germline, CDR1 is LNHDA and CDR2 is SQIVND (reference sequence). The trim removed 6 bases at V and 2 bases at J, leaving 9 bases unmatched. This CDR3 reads CASRRGQGTAGNTIYF. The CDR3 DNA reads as TGTGCCAGTAGGAGAGGACAGGGCACGGCTGGAAACACCATATATTTT.

CDR3 region: CASTKDGAYYGYTF. CDR3 sequence (DNA): TGCGCCAGCACTAAGGACGGAGCTTACTATGGCTACACCTTC. The rearrangement uses TRBV5-1 and TRBJ1-2; D gene uncertain. This CDR3 is built from 14 residues. Germline CDR1 is SGHRS and CDR2 is YFSETQ. The germline V and J ends were trimmed by 6 bases and 3 bases, with 15 bases remaining between them.

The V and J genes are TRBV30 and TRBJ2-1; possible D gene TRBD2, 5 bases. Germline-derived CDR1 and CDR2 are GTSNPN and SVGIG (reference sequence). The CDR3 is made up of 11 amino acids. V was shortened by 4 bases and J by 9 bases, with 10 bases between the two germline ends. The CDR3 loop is CAWTSFSEQFF. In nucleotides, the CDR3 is TGTGCCTGGACTAGCTTCAGTGAGCAGTTCTTC.

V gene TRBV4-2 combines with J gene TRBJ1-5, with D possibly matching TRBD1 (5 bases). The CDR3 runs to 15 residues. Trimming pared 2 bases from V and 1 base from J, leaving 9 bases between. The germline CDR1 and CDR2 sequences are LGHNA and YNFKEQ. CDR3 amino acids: CASSQLSGSNQPQHF. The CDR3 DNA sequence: TGTGCCAGCAGCCAACTATCAGGGAGCAATCAGCCCCAGCATTTT.

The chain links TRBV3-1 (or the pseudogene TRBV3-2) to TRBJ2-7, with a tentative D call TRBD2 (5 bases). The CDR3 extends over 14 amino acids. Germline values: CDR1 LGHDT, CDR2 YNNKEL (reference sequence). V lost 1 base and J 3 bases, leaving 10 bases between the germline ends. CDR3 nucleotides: TGTGCCAGCAGCCAAGGGGGAGTTTACTACGAGCAGTACTTC. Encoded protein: CASSQGGVYYEQYF.

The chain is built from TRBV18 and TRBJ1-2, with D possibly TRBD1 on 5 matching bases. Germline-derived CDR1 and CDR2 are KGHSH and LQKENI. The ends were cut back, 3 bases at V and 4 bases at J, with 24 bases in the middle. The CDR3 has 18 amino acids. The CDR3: CASSPILITGATLYGYTF. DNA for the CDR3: TGTGCCAGCTCACCTATACTTATAACCGGGGCAACTCTCTATGGCTACACCTTC.

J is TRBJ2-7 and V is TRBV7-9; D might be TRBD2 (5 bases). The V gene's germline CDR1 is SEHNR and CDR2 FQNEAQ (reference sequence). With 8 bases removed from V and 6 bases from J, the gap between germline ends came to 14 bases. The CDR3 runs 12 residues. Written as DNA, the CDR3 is TGTGCCAGCGCCTCGGGCCGGGGCGAGCAGTACTTC. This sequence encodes CASASGRGEQYF.

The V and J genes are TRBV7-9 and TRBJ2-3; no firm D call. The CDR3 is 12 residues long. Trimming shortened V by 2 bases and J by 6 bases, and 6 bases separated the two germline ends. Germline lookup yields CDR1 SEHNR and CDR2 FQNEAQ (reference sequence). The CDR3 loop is CASSLYGDTQYF. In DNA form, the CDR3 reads TGTGCCAGCAGCTTATACGGGGATACGCAGTATTTT.

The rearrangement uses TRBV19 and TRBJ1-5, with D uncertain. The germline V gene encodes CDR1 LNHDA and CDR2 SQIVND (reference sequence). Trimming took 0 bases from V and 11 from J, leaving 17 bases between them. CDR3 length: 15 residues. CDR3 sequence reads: CASSIDLWEGGSQHF. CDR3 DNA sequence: TGTGCCAGTAGTATAGATCTATGGGAGGGCGGGTCCCAGCATTTT.

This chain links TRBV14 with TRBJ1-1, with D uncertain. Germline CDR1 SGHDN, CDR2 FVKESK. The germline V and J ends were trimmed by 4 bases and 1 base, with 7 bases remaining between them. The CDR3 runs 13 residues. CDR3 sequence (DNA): TGTGCCAGCAGCCTGTATCGGAACACTGAAGCTTTCTTT. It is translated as CASSLYRNTEAFF. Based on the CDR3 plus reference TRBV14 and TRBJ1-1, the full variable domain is EAGVTQFPSHSVIEKGQTVTLRCDPISGHDNLYWYRRVMGKEIKFLLHFVKESKQDESGMPNNRFLAERTGGTYSTLKVQPAELEDSGVYFCASSLYRNTEAFFGQGTRLTVV.

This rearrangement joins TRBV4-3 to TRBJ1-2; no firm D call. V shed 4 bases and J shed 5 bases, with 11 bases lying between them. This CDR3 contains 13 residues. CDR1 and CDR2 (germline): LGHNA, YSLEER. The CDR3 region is CASSPGELYGYTF. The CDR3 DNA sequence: TGCGCCAGCAGCCCCGGAGAGTTATATGGCTACACCTTC.